The 12 T cell receptor beta chains in this list originate from one sample, sequenced in a study of blood T cell repertoires in COVID-19. Assay: immunoSEQ multiplex PCR; the TCRdb copy retains only in-frame clones and omits some. The top ten hold approximately 2% of the sample, which has just over 300,000 clones, around 87% seen once. Sequenced material: peripheral blood. Every receptor here comes from a man aged 18 to 35 with active or convalescent COVID-19.

The gene calls are TRBV4-2 and TRBJ2-1, with D maybe TRBD2 (5 bases). The V end lost 0 bases, the J end lost 12 bases, and 24 bases lay between the germline ends. CDR1 and CDR2 from the germline V gene are LGHNA and YNFKEQ. The CDR3 contains 17 residues. CDR3 in DNA: TGTGCCAGCAGCCAAGAATCGCGACTAATTTTCAATGATGGGCAGTTCTTC. Translation: CASSQESRLIFNDGQFF.

The genes are TRBV7-8 and TRBJ2-7; TRBD2 might be the D (5 bases). The CDR3 loop spans 14 amino acids. Germline loops: CDR1 SGHVS, CDR2 FQNEAQ. V dropped 2 bases and J dropped 2 bases, with 10 bases sitting between them. Here the CDR3 reads CASSLSGMPYEQYF. The CDR3 bases are TGTGCCAGCAGCTTATCCGGGATGCCCTACGAGCAGTACTTC. The whole variable domain, filled in from reference TRBV7-8 and TRBJ2-7, reads GAGVSQSPRYKVAKRGQDVALRCDPISGHVSLFWYQQALGQGPEFLTYFQNEAQLDKSGLPSDRFFAERPEGSVSTLKIQRTQQEDSAVYLCASSLSGMPYEQYFGPGTRLTVT.

The chain recombines TRBV12-3 or TRBV12-4 with TRBJ2-7, with a tentative D call TRBD1 (5 bases). V dropped 4 bases and J dropped 7 bases, with 14 bases sitting between them. This CDR3 contains 13 residues. The CDR3 here is CASSSSGSVEQYF. The DNA of the CDR3 is TGTGCCAGCAGTTCGTCAGGGTCTGTAGAGCAGTACTTC.

This clone was counted once. The V gene is TRBV5-4, the J gene TRBJ1-2; tentatively, D is TRBD1 (6 bases). Germline lookup yields CDR1 SGHNT and CDR2 YYREEE (reference sequence). V was clipped by 4 bases and J by 0 bases, with 16 bases between them. This CDR3 comprises 16 residues. CDR3 bases: TGTGCCAGCAGCATACAGGGATTATTGACTAACTATGGCTACACCTTC. Translation: CASSIQGLLTNYGYTF. Full variable domain (missing parts from reference TRBV5-4 and TRBJ1-2): ETGVTQSPTHLIKTRGQQVTLRCSSQSGHNTVSWYQQALGQGPQFIFQYYREEENGRGNFPPRFSGLQFPNYSSELNVNALELDDSALYLCASSIQGLLTNYGYTFGSGTRLTVV.

The chain employs TRBV11-2 and TRBJ2-7; the D gene is possibly TRBD2 (5 bases). The CDR3 spans 13 residues. Germline assignment: CDR1 SGHAT and CDR2 FQNNGV. V lost 4 bases and J lost 2, with 9 bases in between. CDR3 protein: CASSYSGAYEQYF. As DNA, the CDR3 is TGTGCCAGCAGCTACTCCGGGGCCTACGAGCAGTACTTC.

In DNA form, the CDR3 reads TGTGCCAGCAGCCCAAATTGGGGCTATCAGCCCCAGCATTTT. It yields the protein CASSPNWGYQPQHF. This rearrangement joins TRBV6-2 or TRBV6-3 to TRBJ1-5, with D maybe TRBD1 (5 bases). The CDR3 sequence is 14 residues long. CDR1 and CDR2 from the germline V gene are MNHEY and SVGEGT. The V end was cut by 6 bases, the J end by 5 bases, with 14 bases between.

CDR3 region: CASSLVSGWNTEAFF. The CDR3 DNA sequence: TGCGCCAGCAGCTTGGTCTCAGGGTGGAACACTGAAGCTTTCTTT. V is TRBV5-1 and J is TRBJ1-1; the D gene is possibly TRBD1 (5 bases). In germline, CDR1 is SGHRS, CDR2 YFSETQ. The CDR3 totals 15 residues. V was pared by 0 bases and J by 1 base, with 10 bases between.

V is TRBV7-2 and J is TRBJ2-3; 16 nucleotides line up with TRBD2. Germline V gene sequence: CDR1 SGHTA, CDR2 FQGNSA. This CDR3 region has 18 residues. V dropped 5 bases and J dropped 5; count of bases not matched to a gene: 10. The DNA of the CDR3 is TGTGCCAGCAGCCACTTGGGACTAGCGGGGGGGCCCGGAGATACGCAGTATTTT. Protein sequence: CASSHLGLAGGPGDTQYF.

In DNA, the CDR3 is TGTGCCAGCACCGAGGCAGGGGATGATAGCACTGAAGCTTTCTTT. It encodes CASTEAGDDSTEAFF. V gene TRBV7-2 combines with J gene TRBJ1-1, with D perhaps matching TRBD1 (6 bases). CDR3 length equals 15 residues. The germline V gene has CDR1 SGHTA and CDR2 FQGNSA. The V end was cut by 7 bases, the J end by 4 bases, with 19 bases between.

This clone came up once. V is TRBV3-1 (or the pseudogene TRBV3-2) and J is TRBJ2-7; a possible D gene is TRBD2 (5 bases). The V end lost 4 bases, the J end lost 2 bases, and 12 bases lay between the germline ends. The CDR3 consists of 14 residues. CDR1 is LGHDT and CDR2 is YNNKEL in the germline V gene (reference sequence). For the CDR3, the DNA is TGTGCCAGCAGCCCTATGAGGGCCACCTACGAGCAGTACTTC. Amino acid sequence: CASSPMRATYEQYF.

The J gene is TRBJ1-4, the V gene TRBV30, with 8 bases that match TRBD1. Germline V lookup: CDR1 GTSNPN, CDR2 SVGIG (reference sequence). The CDR3 runs 17 residues. V shed 3 bases and J 4 bases; nucleotides not matched to a gene: 13. The CDR3 bases are TGTGCCTGGAGAGCCGGGACAGGTCTCCGGGGTAATGAAAAACTGTTTTTT. Translation: CAWRAGTGLRGNEKLFF.

This clone showed up just once. The chain combines TRBV4-3 with TRBJ2-7, with D perhaps matching TRBD1 (6 bases). The CDR3 totals 12 residues. V gave up 7 bases and J gave up 3 bases, with 10 bases separating them. Germline CDR1 is LGHNA and CDR2 is YSLEER. CDR3 residues: CASITGYYEQYF. The CDR3 region has the DNA TGCGCCAGCATAACAGGGTACTACGAGCAGTACTTC.